These T cell receptor beta chains were read from a single sample in a study of OX40 agonist ivuxolimab in advanced cancers. Method: immunoSEQ multiplex PCR; TCRdb's copy keeps in-frame clones and lacks some. The table has roughly 70,000 clones, approximately 85% seen once. Source: CD4+ or CD8+ T cells sorted from blood, taken in a trial of the OX40 agonist ivuxolimab. The receptors shown here come from an adult with an advanced solid tumor such as melanoma, head and neck, liver or kidney cancer. The CDR3 runs from the conserved cysteine through the conserved F or W. The order of the fields is J gene, D gene, clone size, V gene, CDR3 protein, CDR3 DNA. D genes are given only for firm matches. Clone size is stated in some rows and not others, as once, few, many or a class when expanded.

j_call: TRBJ2-7
d_call: TRBD1
clone_size: -
v_call: TRBV2
cdr3_aa: CASSADRGISYEQYF
cdr3_nt: TGTGCCAGCAGTGCCGACAGGGGGATTTCCTACGAGCAGTACTTC

j_call: TRBJ2-7
d_call: -
clone_size: -
v_call: TRBV9
cdr3_aa: CASSVDTQYEQYF
cdr3_nt: TGTGCCAGCAGCGTAGACACGCAATACGAGCAGTACTTC

j_call: TRBJ2-3
d_call: TRBD1
clone_size: -
v_call: TRBV7-7
cdr3_aa: CASSSQGADTQYF
cdr3_nt: TGTGCCAGCAGCTCGCAGGGGGCGGATACGCAGTATTTT

j_call: TRBJ1-5
d_call: TRBD1
clone_size: -
v_call: TRBV29-1
cdr3_aa: CSATGGADQPQHF
cdr3_nt: TGCAGCGCCACAGGGGGCGCGGATCAGCCCCAGCATTTT

j_call: TRBJ2-5
d_call: TRBD2
clone_size: -
v_call: TRBV6-6
cdr3_aa: CASSYSSLAGGGTQYF
cdr3_nt: TGTGCCAGCAGTTACTCGTCACTAGCGGGAGGAGGGACCCAGTACTTC

j_call: TRBJ1-2
d_call: TRBD1
clone_size: -
v_call: TRBV28
cdr3_aa: CASTLGTGALGYTF
cdr3_nt: TGTGCCAGCACCCTCGGGACAGGGGCGTTGGGCTACACCTTC

j_call: TRBJ2-1
d_call: -
clone_size: -
v_call: TRBV7-2
cdr3_aa: CASSLVRGSEQFF
cdr3_nt: TGTGCCAGCAGCTTAGTCCGAGGGAGTGAGCAGTTCTTC

j_call: TRBJ1-5
d_call: TRBD1
clone_size: -
v_call: TRBV2
cdr3_aa: CASRGQDHSNQPQHF
cdr3_nt: TGTGCCAGCAGAGGACAGGATCATAGCAATCAGCCCCAGCATTTT

j_call: TRBJ2-1
d_call: TRBD2
clone_size: few
v_call: TRBV14
cdr3_aa: CASSPLAGGIYNEQFF
cdr3_nt: TGTGCCAGCAGCCCCTTAGCGGGGGGGATCTACAATGAGCAGTTCTTC

j_call: TRBJ2-2
d_call: -
clone_size: -
v_call: TRBV11-1
cdr3_aa: CASSLRGNTGELFF
cdr3_nt: TGTGCCAGCAGCTTACGGGGGAACACCGGGGAGCTGTTTTTT